Listed here is a single T cell receptor beta chain. This clone has only one observation. Its antigen target is currently unknown. Per-base quality was not reported, and no clone a single base away is much larger than it. Inclusive of the bounding cysteine and phenylalanine, the CDR3 is 19 residues long. Just CDR3 DNA is preserved here, 57 bases in frame from base 1. Trimmed from V: 0 bases; trimmed from J: 2 bases; junction bases lacking a gene match: 16. Using the deep immunoSEQ assay, TCR CDR3 regions were amplified from genomic DNA by multiplex PCR. Extracted genomic DNA from each cell subset was spread evenly across all wells of several immunoSEQ 96-well plates, with each plate serving as a replicate. For sorted subsets, around 0.2 ug of genomic DNA, equivalent to 30,000 or so T cell genomes, went into each replicate PCR. The purified libraries were quantified using a Qubit 3.0 fluorometer, sized with a Bioanalyzer 2100, and then quantified again using the KAPA Library Quantification kit. A separate single-read 150-cycle Illumina NextSeq 550 flow cell was used to sequence each immunoSEQ 96-well plate. The paper's processing steps were these. Because the immunoSEQ output held only junctional sequences and lacked quality scores, the filtering could not match the filtering applied to full-length reads. To assign V/J genes and CDR3, sequences were annotated using PyIR, a Python wrapper for IgBLAST v1.9, with IMGT germline references. Reads were filtered out if the reads had weak V/J assignments (E-value above 1e-6), no CDR3, stop codons, out-of-frame junctions, or ambiguous translated residues. V3J clonotypes were defined as sequences sharing an identical inferred V gene, J gene, and CDR3 amino acid sequence. To compute the percentage overlap between repertoires, the number of shared unique clonotypes was divided by the size of the smaller repertoire. RTK rarefaction, the Chao1 estimator, and Recon v2.1 estimates of unobserved clonotypes were used to assess repertoire richness. OLGA was used to compute generation probabilities for all TCRbeta clonotypes that the gDNA method yielded from a handful of donors. Not all clones reach the TCRdb copy of this immuneACCESS table, which keeps in-frame sequences only. Checked studies attribute under half of the gap to unresolved V genes and leave the rest unexplained. The DNA gave D and trimming, while V, J and clone size come from that table. For this sample the table gives about 1.1 million clones, of which around 77% were detected only once. Clones ranked in the top ten supply 0.89% of the sample.

These data originate in a study of shared clonotypes between healthy human individuals (dated by TCRdb to about 2020). For the wider study: The cohort included a few men and a couple of women between 18 and 49 years of age. Between about 0.94 and 8.9 billion PBMCs per donor were obtained by leukapheresis. For each donor, three plates each were used for CD4 naive and CD4 memory, two plates were used for CD8 naive, and one plate was used for CD8 memory. Blood TCR repertoires of five healthy adults were deeply sequenced to estimate repertoire size and the extent of clonotype sharing between individuals. To increase sequencing depth and limit assay-specific biases, TCR repertoire library preparation and sequencing were carried out by different laboratories using diverse techniques.

What the work shows at the level of the full study, not this receptor alone: Sharing across a few donors was observed for approximately 5% of naive CD4, 3% to 3.5% of naive CD8, 2% to 2.5% of memory CD4, and around 0.4% of memory CD8 clonotypes. Because the study included only a small number of donors, the genetic and exposure-history diversity represented was limited. Sampling was restricted to blood, and TCR repertoires in tissue are likely to differ from TCR repertoires in blood. Incomplete sequencing was indicated by rarefaction of sorted-subset datasets, despite the large sequencing depth. Clonotypes shared by all four sorted-subset donors showed higher generation probabilities than non-shared clonotypes. Naive subsets generally had larger estimated clonotype richness than memory subsets. Based on pairwise subsampling, the degree of clonotype sharing among donors was expected to be affected by sequencing depth.

Donors were healthy HIV-negative adults with no recently reported acute infections or vaccinations. Only Caucasian adults living in Nashville, Tennessee, USA were represented among the donors. CD4+ T cells were enriched by magnetic negative selection; naive cells were then positively selected on CD45RA, and the negative fraction formed the memory subset. After blood collection by leukapheresis, PBMCs were isolated using Ficoll-Histopaque density gradient centrifugation and then cryopreserved in the vapor phase of liquid nitrogen. Purity and quantity of every magnetically sorted T cell population were checked by analytical flow cytometry. Genomic DNA was isolated from each sorted fraction and quantified by UV absorbance on a Nanodrop 2000c.

The sequence links TRBV23-1 to TRBJ2-7, and 7 bases in between align with TRBD1. TRBV23-1 is an ORF; its function is uncertain. This receptor was taken from a man between 18 and 35 years old in good health. Some clones in this sample may be carry-over from other donors' samples. Sequencing was carried out using memory CD4+ T cells from PBMCs. This sample's cell subset or site label indicates: CD45RA-negative fraction. The DNA is TGCGCCAGCAGTCAATCCAACGTAAAAAGCCGGGACAGACCCTACGAGCAGTACTTC. Its translation is CASSQSNVKSRDRPYEQYF.